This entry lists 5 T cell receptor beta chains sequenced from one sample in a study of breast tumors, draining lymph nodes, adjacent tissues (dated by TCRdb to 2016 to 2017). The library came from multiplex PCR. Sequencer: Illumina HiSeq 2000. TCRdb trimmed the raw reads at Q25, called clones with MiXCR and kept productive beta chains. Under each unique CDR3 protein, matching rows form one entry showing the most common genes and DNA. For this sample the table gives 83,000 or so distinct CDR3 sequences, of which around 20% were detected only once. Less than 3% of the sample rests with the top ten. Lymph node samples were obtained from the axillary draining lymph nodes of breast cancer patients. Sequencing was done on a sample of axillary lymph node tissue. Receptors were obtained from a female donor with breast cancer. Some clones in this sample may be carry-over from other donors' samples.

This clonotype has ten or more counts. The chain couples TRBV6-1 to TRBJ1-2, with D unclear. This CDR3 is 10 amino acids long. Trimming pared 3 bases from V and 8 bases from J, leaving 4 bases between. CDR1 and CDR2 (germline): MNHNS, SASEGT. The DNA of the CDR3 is TGTGCCAGCAGTGAGGCCGGCTACACCTTC. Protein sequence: CASSEAGYTF.

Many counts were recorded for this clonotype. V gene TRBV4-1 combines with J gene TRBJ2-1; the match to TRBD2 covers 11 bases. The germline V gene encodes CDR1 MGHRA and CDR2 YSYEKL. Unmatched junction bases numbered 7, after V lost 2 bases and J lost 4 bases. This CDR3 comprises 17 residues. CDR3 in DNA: TGCGCCAGCAGCCAACCCCCGGGACTAGCGGAATACAATGAGCAGTTCTTC. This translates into CASSQPPGLAEYNEQFF.

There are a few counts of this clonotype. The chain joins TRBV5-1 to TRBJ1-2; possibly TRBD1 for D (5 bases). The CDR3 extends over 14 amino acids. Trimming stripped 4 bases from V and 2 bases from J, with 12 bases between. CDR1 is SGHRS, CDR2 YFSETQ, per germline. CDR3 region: CASSPGGVNYGYTF. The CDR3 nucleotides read TGCGCCAGCAGCCCCGGGGGGGTAAACTATGGCTACACCTTC.

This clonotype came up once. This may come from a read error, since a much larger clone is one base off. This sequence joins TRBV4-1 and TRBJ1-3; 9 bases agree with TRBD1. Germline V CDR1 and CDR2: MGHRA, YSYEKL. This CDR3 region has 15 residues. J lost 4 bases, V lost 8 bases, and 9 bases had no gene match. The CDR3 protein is CASRDREFPGNTIYF. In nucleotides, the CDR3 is TGCGCCAGCCGGGACAGGGAGTTTCCAGGAAACACCATATATTTT.

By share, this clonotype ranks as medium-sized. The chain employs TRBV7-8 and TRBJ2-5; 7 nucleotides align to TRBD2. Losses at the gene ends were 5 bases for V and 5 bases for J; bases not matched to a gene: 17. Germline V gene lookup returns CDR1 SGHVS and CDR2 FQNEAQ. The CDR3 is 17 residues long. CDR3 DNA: TGTGCCAGCAGCCCAAAGCTAGCGGAGAGCCTAGGGGAGACCCAGTACTTC. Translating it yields CASSPKLAESLGETQYF.